These 21 T cell receptor beta chains came from one sample sequenced in a study of control samples from healthy donors and cancer patients. Here immunoSEQ multiplex PCR was the method, and the copy in TCRdb shows in-frame clones only, minus some. Of about 34,000 clones listed, approximately 90% are singletons. Sequenced material: PBMCs. These receptors were taken from a middle-aged woman with lung cancer.

The chain carries TRBV11-2 and TRBJ2-3; D is unresolved. Germline-derived CDR1 and CDR2 are SGHAT and FQNNGV. The V end was cut by 5 bases, the J end by 2 bases, with 11 bases between. The CDR3 spans 14 residues. CDR3 sequence: CASSLEFYTDTQYF. In DNA, the CDR3 is TGTGCCAGCAGCCTCGAATTCTACACAGATACGCAGTATTTT. Combining the CDR3 with reference TRBV11-2 and TRBJ2-3 gives the whole variable domain EAGVAQSPRYKIIEKRQSVAFWCNPISGHATLYWYQQILGQGPKLLIQFQNNGVVDDSQLPKDRFSAERLKGVDSTLKIQPAKLEDSAVYLCASSLEFYTDTQYFGPGTRLTVL.

The gene calls are TRBV6-1 and TRBJ2-7; D might be TRBD1 or TRBD2, each matching 5 bases. V was cut by 1 base and J by 1 base, with 11 bases left in between. Germline V gene sequence: CDR1 MNHNS, CDR2 SASEGT. The CDR3 loop spans 15 amino acids. CDR3 sequence reads: CASSEGGFSSYEQYF. As DNA, the CDR3 is TGTGCCAGCAGTGAAGGGGGGTTCTCTTCCTACGAGCAGTACTTC.

The rearrangement uses TRBV11-3 and TRBJ2-7; TRBD1 aligns across 8 bases. Germline loops: CDR1 SGHNT, CDR2 YENEEA. J was trimmed by 2 bases and V by 5 bases; bases with no gene match: 5. This CDR3 is 14 amino acids long. CDR3 nucleotides: TGTGCCAGCAGCGCCAGGGGGCTAGCCTACGAGCAGTACTTC. This gives the protein CASSARGLAYEQYF.

The chain carries TRBV6-2 or TRBV6-3 and TRBJ1-1; no clear D gene. CDR3 length: 12 amino acids. Trimming pared 6 bases from V and 5 bases from J, leaving 10 bases between. Germline lookup yields CDR1 MNHEY and CDR2 SVGEGT. The chain's CDR3 is CASSFGGTEAFF. CDR3 nucleotides: TGTGCCAGCAGCTTCGGTGGGACTGAAGCTTTCTTT.

The rearrangement joins TRBV20-1 to TRBJ2-5, with D possibly TRBD2 on 6 matching bases. V lost 3 bases and J lost 5, with 13 bases in between. In germline, CDR1 is DFQATT, CDR2 SNEGSKA (reference sequence). CDR3 size: 13 residues. CDR3 sequence (DNA): TGCAGTGCTAGTTCGGAGGGCCGGGAGACCCAGTACTTC. This gives the protein CSASSEGRETQYF.

V gene TRBV27 combines with J gene TRBJ1-1; D might be TRBD1 (5 bases). Trimming took off 3 bases at V and 5 bases at J, with 13 bases between the two ends. This CDR3 comprises 14 residues. Per germline, CDR1 MNHEY and CDR2 SMNVEV (reference sequence). CDR3 in DNA: TGTGCCAGCAGTTTGGGGGGACCGGGGACTGAAGCTTTCTTT. It encodes CASSLGGPGTEAFF.

This clone appeared a single time. This chain connects TRBV5-1 to TRBJ2-7; the match to TRBD1 covers 7 bases. This CDR3 contains 14 residues. Per germline, CDR1 SGHRS and CDR2 YFSETQ. With V trimmed by 0 bases and J by 5 bases, 5 bases remained unmatched. In DNA, the CDR3 is TGCGCCAGCAGCTTGGGACAGGGTGAACACGAGCAGTACTTC. This sequence encodes CASSLGQGEHEQYF.

The J gene is TRBJ2-5, the V gene TRBV16; D is unresolved. From germline, CDR1 is KGHSY and CDR2 FQNENV. Between the trimmed V and J ends, which lost 0 bases and 1 base, there was a span of 6 bases. CDR3 length: 14 residues. The CDR3 region has the DNA TGTGCCAGCAGCCAATCGACTTTCCAAGAGACCCAGTACTTC. Protein sequence: CASSQSTFQETQYF.

J is TRBJ2-7 and V is TRBV6-5; 8 nucleotides line up with TRBD1. Germline CDR1 MNHEY, CDR2 SVGAGI. The CDR3 contains 13 residues. Losses at the gene ends were 6 bases for V and 5 bases for J; bases not matched to a gene: 6. CDR3 sequence (DNA): TGTGCCAGCAGCTTACAGGGGGACCACGAGCAGTACTTC. Amino acids: CASSLQGDHEQYF.

The genes are TRBV5-1 and TRBJ1-1; 7 bases align to TRBD1. The V gene's germline CDR1 is SGHRS and CDR2 YFSETQ. V trimming: 5 bases; J trimming: 0 bases; junction bases outside the gene matches: 7. The CDR3 spans 15 residues. The CDR3 DNA follows: TGCGCCAGCAGGTTTACAGGGGATTTGAACACTGAAGCTTTCTTT. It is translated as CASRFTGDLNTEAFF.

The genes are TRBV19 and TRBJ2-2; TRBD1 agrees at 8 bases. CDR3 length: 15 residues. The germline V gene has CDR1 LNHDA and CDR2 SQIVND (reference sequence). V dropped 5 bases and J dropped 4; count of bases not matched to a gene: 6. The CDR3 spells CASSVQTGATGELFF. Here the CDR3 DNA reads TGTGCCAGTAGTGTGCAGACAGGGGCCACCGGGGAGCTGTTTTTT.

The rearrangement links TRBV27 to TRBJ2-1; D is uncertain. The germline CDR1 and CDR2 sequences are MNHEY and SMNVEV (reference sequence). The CDR3 contains 14 residues. With 5 bases removed from V and 6 bases from J, the gap between germline ends came to 14 bases. The CDR3 nucleotides read TGTGCCAGCAGTCCGCCCCGCCGGAGCAATGAGCAGTTCTTC. Translating it yields CASSPPRRSNEQFF.

The V call is TRBV21-1, the J call TRBJ2-7; the D call in the table, TRBD1, was not verified against the DNA. TRBV21-1 is marked as a pseudogene. This CDR3 is built from 15 residues. The CDR3 loop is CASSNRDRDTYEQYF. The CDR3 nucleotides are TGTGCCAGCAGCAACCGGGACAGGGATACCTACGAGCAGTACTTC.

This clone was counted a single time. V and J are TRBV12-3 or TRBV12-4 and TRBJ2-7; D unresolved. CDR3 length: 12 residues. The V end was cut by 3 bases, the J end by 2 bases, with 5 bases between. CDR3 region: CASSFHAYEQYF. The DNA for the CDR3 is TGTGCCAGCAGTTTTCATGCCTACGAGCAGTACTTC.

The chain carries TRBV27 and TRBJ1-4; TRBD1 is a possible D gene (6 bases). Germline V gene sequence: CDR1 MNHEY, CDR2 SMNVEV (reference sequence). Deletions cut 7 bases from V and 3 bases from J, with 9 bases between. The CDR3 length is 13 residues. As DNA, the CDR3 is TGTGCCAGCACGGGGGCTCCTAATGAAAAACTGTTTTTT. Protein sequence: CASTGAPNEKLFF.

The chain employs TRBV7-8 and TRBJ2-1; D unresolved. The germline V gene encodes CDR1 SGHVS and CDR2 FQNEAQ. CDR3 size: 16 residues. V was shortened by 1 base and J by 2 bases, with 12 bases between the two germline ends. DNA of the CDR3: TGTGCCAGCAGCTTAGTCGGTAATAACCCCTACAATGAGCAGTTCTTC. Amino acid sequence: CASSLVGNNPYNEQFF.

The genes are TRBV5-4 and TRBJ2-7, with D unclear. The CDR3 has 13 residues. V was pared by 4 bases and J by 3 bases, with 11 bases between. The germline CDR1 and CDR2 sequences are SGHNT and YYREEE (reference sequence). The CDR3 DNA reads as TGTGCCAGCAGCCGGGCCCCGAGCTACGAGCAGTACTTC. Translation gives CASSRAPSYEQYF.

This chain connects TRBV19 to TRBJ1-2; possibly TRBD1 for D (6 bases). CDR3 length: 15 amino acids. With 4 bases removed from V and 0 bases from J, the gap between germline ends came to 12 bases. The germline V gene encodes CDR1 LNHDA and CDR2 SQIVND (reference sequence). The DNA for the CDR3 is TGTGCCAGTAGTAAACAGGGAAAGACTAACTATGGCTACACCTTC. Translated, it gives CASSKQGKTNYGYTF.

This chain joins TRBV9 and TRBJ2-3, with 10 bases identical to TRBD2. Losses at the gene ends were 0 bases for V and 5 bases for J; bases not matched to a gene: 3. The germline CDR1 and CDR2 sequences are SGDLS and YYNGEE. The CDR3 loop spans 15 amino acids. CDR3 protein: CASSVGGLALDTQYF. The DNA of the CDR3 is TGTGCCAGCAGCGTAGGGGGACTAGCGCTAGATACGCAGTATTTT.

The J gene is TRBJ2-7, the V gene TRBV4-1; tentative D call: TRBD1 (5 bases). Germline assignment: CDR1 MGHRA and CDR2 YSYEKL. The CDR3 is 14 residues long. V lost 1 base to trimming and J lost 2 bases, with 9 bases between them. Here the CDR3 reads CASSQVRGPYEQYF. CDR3 in DNA: TGCGCCAGCAGCCAAGTAAGGGGCCCCTACGAGCAGTACTTC.

The chain joins TRBV28 to TRBJ2-7; 8 bases match TRBD1. The V gene's germline CDR1 is MDHEN and CDR2 SYDVKM. J lost 3 bases, V lost 10 bases, and 8 bases had no gene match. CDR3 size: 13 residues. CDR3 sequence reads: CATKTGVVYEQYF. For the CDR3, the DNA is TGTGCCACTAAGACAGGGGTAGTCTACGAGCAGTACTTC.